The present entry profiles one T cell receptor beta chain with its context. This receptor's antigen is unknown. There are no base qualities to consult, and no much larger clone falls within one base. The sample originates from a study of beta chain features in type 1 diabetes listed by TCRdb under 2018. Context from the whole study: Patients and healthy donors did not differ in mean age, gender distribution, total cell number or subset yield. A total of 100 million to 140 million sorted cells were examined across all samples, and the number of cells per subset was strongly correlated with RNA yield. In the study, TCRB repertoires of sorted circulating CD4+ T cell subsets from recently diagnosed type 1 diabetes patients were compared with those of matched healthy donors. Whereas all 30 or so donors provided naive and central memory subsets, regulatory and stem cell-like memory subsets were isolated from just 8 patients and about eight healthy donors.

The germline V gene yields MNHNS for CDR1 and SASEGT for CDR2. The germline V end is reduced by 4 bases and the J end by 7 bases; junction bases left unmatched: 12. From cysteine to phenylalanine, the CDR3 is 16 amino acids long. Only CDR3 DNA remains: 48 bases, in frame from the first base. Broad study findings and their caveats: PCR might favor shorter templates, but patient and control samples were amplified and corrected together, so any skew would affect both groups equally. Because cDNA was sequenced instead of genomic DNA, activated cells with high expression could be over-represented, although the groups did not differ in activation or CD3 levels. Naive, central memory and regulatory TCRB repertoires appeared to be more similar among patients than among healthy donors. Fewer insertions and more nucleotide deletions at VDJ recombination sites were observed in patients with type 1 diabetes, implying thymic rearrangement abnormalities. Type 1 diabetes patients showed a moderate but significant shortening of TCRB CDR3 length in all four CD4+ subsets. Because the HLA sub-analyses included only small numbers of individuals, any influence of HLA type on TCRB rearrangement was left unresolved.

A single peripheral blood draw of approximately 100 mL on average was collected from each donor into heparinised tubes. Using a panel that included CD45RO, CCR7, CD25, CD127, CD95 and CD27, naive, central memory, regulatory and stem cell-like memory CD4+ T cells were sorted on a BD FACSAria II. All sorted populations exceeded 95% purity. PBMCs were separated immediately by Lymphoprep density gradient centrifugation and were stained directly, without being cultured. So that batch effects would be minimized, each experiment stained and sorted samples in pairs, pairing one healthy donor with one patient. The entire amount of isolated RNA was reverse transcribed using the High Capacity cDNA Reverse Transcription Kit, so the sequenced TCRB transcripts were expressed ones. Deep immunoSEQ sequencing was applied to naive, central memory and regulatory T cell samples, giving an average of roughly 3.6 million total reads per sample. After sorted cells were lysed in RLT buffer, RNA was extracted with DNase-treated RNeasy Micro or Mini kits, with the choice depending on cell number. Each cell subset was processed on its own to prevent cross-contamination, while patient and healthy donor samples were processed together. TCRB sequences were amplified from cDNA with the immunoSEQ multiplex PCR, producing 87-bp fragments spanning the CDR3 region. The amplicons were sequenced using the Illumina HiSeq platform. As for the original processing: Synthetic template baselines were used to correct PCR bias computationally, reads within Hamming distance 2 were collapsed, and singletons that could not be merged were discarded. Reads were aligned against IMGT so that V, D and J genes, CDR3 length and insertions or deletions at six rearrangement sites could be assigned. Clonotype counts were normalized to sorted cell number within each subset before computing true diversity and Gini coefficients with the tcR R package. Repertoire sharing was quantified using the overlap coefficient calculated on TCRB nucleotide sequences. TCRdb's version of the immuneACCESS table is confined to in-frame rearrangements and falls short of the full clone set. An unresolved V gene accounts for under half of the shortfall where checked; the remainder is of unknown origin. V, J and clone size are those of that table, while D and trimming were read from the DNA. This sample holds under 300,000 clones; about 25% were observed only once. Roughly 4% of the sample lies in the top ten.

This clonotype was obtained from a man under 40 in good health. The chain links TRBV6-1 with TRBJ2-3; 9 bases in between match TRBD2. The sample consisted of central memory CD4+ T cells from blood. CDR3 protein: CASSGQLAGADYTQYF. DNA sequence: TGTGCCAGCAGTGGACAACTAGCGGGTGCCGATTATACGCAGTATTTT.